These 29 T cell receptor beta chains were all obtained from the same sample, sequenced in a study of cytomegalovirus exposure and HLA in healthy donors. Primers for the PCR totalled 60 Vbeta and 13 Jbeta. The assay was immunoSEQ multiplex PCR, and TCRdb's table has in-frame clones only and misses some. The table has roughly 120,000 clones, about 74% seen once; the top ten hold about 4%. Sequencing was carried out using PBMCs. These receptors came from a woman aged 45-65 years in good health and CMV-seropositive.

V is TRBV18 and J is TRBJ1-3, with D perhaps TRBD1 (5 bases). Germline CDR1 KGHSH, CDR2 LQKENI. The CDR3 totals 16 residues. V was shortened by 3 bases and J by 1 base, with 13 bases between the two germline ends. The CDR3 nucleotides are TGTGCCAGCTCACCCCCGGGAGGGGTTTCTGGAAACACCATATATTTT. It yields the protein CASSPPGGVSGNTIYF.

The genes are TRBV2 and TRBJ1-6; D gene uncertain. This CDR3 has 15 amino acids. Germline assignment: CDR1 SNHLY and CDR2 FYNNEI. Between the trimmed V and J ends, which lost 1 base and 0 bases, there was a span of 4 bases. In nucleotides, the CDR3 is TGTGCCAGCAGTGAAGGGCACTCCTATAATTCACCCCTCCACTTT. Translated: CASSEGHSYNSPLHF.

The chain recombines TRBV6-6 with TRBJ1-2; 10 nucleotides match TRBD1. Germline V gene lookup returns CDR1 MNHNY and CDR2 SVGAGI (reference sequence). After removal of 5 bases from V and 6 bases from J, the junction contained 6 bases not matched to a gene. The CDR3 consists of 14 residues. The CDR3 loop reads CASSPPDRGHGYTF. The CDR3 DNA reads TGTGCCAGCAGTCCTCCCGACAGGGGGCATGGCTACACCTTC.

The chain carries TRBV19 and TRBJ2-2; 8 bases line up with TRBD2. This CDR3 contains 16 residues. Germline-derived CDR1 and CDR2 are LNHDA and SQIVND (reference sequence). V lost 6 bases to trimming and J lost 4 bases; unmatched junction nucleotides: 10. CDR3 loop: CASRGGAGGRTGELFF. DNA for the CDR3: TGTGCCAGTAGAGGCGGGGCGGGGGGACGCACCGGGGAGCTGTTTTTT.

This chain connects TRBV19 to TRBJ1-5; 9 nucleotides match TRBD1. V gave up 7 bases and J gave up 7 bases; unmatched junction bases: 14. The CDR3 length is 16 residues. Per germline, CDR1 LNHDA and CDR2 SQIVND (reference sequence). CDR3 nucleotides: TGTGCCAGTAAAGGGCTGACAGGGGGTTTTCAACAGCCCCAGCATTTT. Translating gives CASKGLTGGFQQPQHF.

Remarks on this clone: One end of the junction varies from germline; a read error may be responsible. J is TRBJ1-6 and V is TRBV6-1; D perhaps matches TRBD1 (5 bases). Germline V lookup: CDR1 MNHNS, CDR2 SASEGT. CDR3 length: 18 amino acids. The CDR3 region is CTSSEYSGRAGINSPLHF. CDR3 bases: TGTACCAGCAGTGAATACTCCGGTAGGGCAGGGATTAATTCACCCCTCCACTTT.

This clone was detected only once. This rearrangement joins TRBV10-1 to TRBJ1-3; possible D gene TRBD1, 6 bases. Germline CDR1 WNHNN, CDR2 SYGVQD (reference sequence). The CDR3 extends over 13 amino acids. The V end was cut by 8 bases, the J end by 9 bases, with 17 bases between. The chain's CDR3 is CASPRGPGPTIYF. CDR3 in DNA: TGCGCCAGCCCCAGGGGACCCGGGCCCACCATATATTTT.

The chain has TRBV5-4 and TRBJ2-7, with TRBD1 matching 7 bases. The ends lost 2 bases at V and 7 bases at J; junction bases unmatched: 6. This CDR3 has 13 amino acids. CDR1 is SGHNT and CDR2 is YYREEE in the germline V gene (reference sequence). CDR3 sequence: CASSFDRVGEQYF. The CDR3 DNA follows: TGTGCCAGCAGCTTCGACAGGGTGGGGGAGCAGTACTTC.

This clone has a handful of counts. This rearrangement joins TRBV11-1 to TRBJ2-7; D gene uncertain. This CDR3 region has 18 residues. The germline gives CDR1 SGHAT, CDR2 FQDESV (reference sequence). Trimming removed 0 bases at V and 3 bases at J, with 21 bases between. The DNA of the CDR3 is TGTGCCAGCAGCTTAGCTTCTTTCCATGACAAGTACCTCTACGAGCAGTACTTC. This translates into CASSLASFHDKYLYEQYF.

This chain connects TRBV11-2 to TRBJ2-1; 9 nucleotides match TRBD2. The CDR3 spans 17 residues. V lost 2 bases, J lost 8 bases, and 13 bases stayed unmatched. Germline assignment: CDR1 SGHAT and CDR2 FQNNGV. CDR3 bases: TGTGCCAGCAGCTTACGCTCGAGCGGGGGGCTCCCGGATGAGCAGTTCTTC. Protein product: CASSLRSSGGLPDEQFF.

The chain uses TRBV7-7 and TRBJ2-7, with D possibly matching TRBD1 (6 bases). The CDR3 length is 15 residues. Trimming removed 5 bases from V and 6 bases from J, with 20 bases in between. Germline V gene sequence: CDR1 SSHAT, CDR2 FNYEAQ (reference sequence). For the CDR3, the DNA is TGTGCCAGCAGCGCATACGCAGGGGTTGGATCCGAGCAGTACTTC. This gives the protein CASSAYAGVGSEQYF.

The chain is built from TRBV11-2 and TRBJ2-5, with a tentative D call TRBD1 (5 bases). There are 16 residues in the CDR3. Germline values: CDR1 SGHAT, CDR2 FQNNGV. V dropped 3 bases and J dropped 1 base, with 15 bases sitting between them. The CDR3 here is CASSFSVGRGQETQYF. CDR3 sequence (DNA): TGTGCCAGCAGCTTTTCCGTGGGAAGGGGCCAAGAGACCCAGTACTTC.

Of note for this clone: This same CDR3 is encoded by further DNA sequences in the sample. The chain links TRBV2 to TRBJ1-6; D might be TRBD1 (5 bases). The CDR3 is made up of 12 amino acids. The V gene lost 7 bases and the J gene lost 10 bases, with 11 bases spanning the gap. Germline-derived CDR1 and CDR2 are SNHLY and FYNNEI. The CDR3 loop is CASNRQQSPLHF. The CDR3 nucleotides are TGTGCCAGCAACCGACAGCAATCACCCCTCCACTTT.

The J gene is TRBJ2-3, the V gene TRBV9, with 9 nucleotides matching TRBD2. The J segment lost 5 bases and the V segment lost 3 bases, leaving 16 bases of the junction unmatched. The CDR3 is made up of 18 amino acids. In germline, CDR1 is SGDLS, CDR2 YYNGEE. In DNA form, the CDR3 reads TGTGCCAGCAGCGCCTTAACCGGGACTAGCCCTTATAAAGATACGCAGTATTTT. It specifies CASSALTGTSPYKDTQYF.

The chain joins TRBV28 to TRBJ2-7, with 10 bases matching TRBD2. Germline V gene lookup returns CDR1 MDHEN and CDR2 SYDVKM. J was trimmed by 5 bases and V by 6 bases; bases with no gene match: 4. The CDR3 has 13 amino acids. In DNA, the CDR3 is TGTGCCAGCAGATCTAGCGGGGGCGACGAGCAGTACTTC. This codes for CASRSSGGDEQYF.

The table lists this clone with a count of one. The V call is TRBV2, the J call TRBJ2-3, with D possibly TRBD2 on 6 matching bases. The germline CDR1 and CDR2 sequences are SNHLY and FYNNEI. The CDR3 spans 13 residues. Trimming left V 6 bases short and J 7 bases short, with 14 bases between. CDR3: CASRVGRVYTQYF. CDR3 coding DNA: TGTGCCAGCAGGGTCGGGAGAGTATATACGCAGTATTTT.

The chain links TRBV6-1 to TRBJ2-2; 7 bases are a match to TRBD1. CDR3 length: 14 residues. Germline V gives CDR1 MNHNS, CDR2 SASEGT. The V gene end was trimmed by 6 bases and the J gene end by 7 bases; junction bases not matched to a gene: 8. In nucleotides, the CDR3 is TGTGCCAGCAGATATTACAGGGGCGACGGGGAGCTGTTTTTT. Its protein is CASRYYRGDGELFF.

J is TRBJ2-3 and V is TRBV5-6, with 9 bases fitting TRBD2. This CDR3 is built from 16 residues. Germline V gene sequence: CDR1 SGHDT, CDR2 YYEEEE. V gave up 1 base and J gave up 0 bases; unmatched junction bases: 3. This chain's CDR3 is CASSLTSGHSTDTQYF. The CDR3 region has the DNA TGTGCCAGCAGCTTGACTAGCGGGCATAGCACAGATACGCAGTATTTT.

This clone was found a few times. This chain connects TRBV11-2 to TRBJ1-2; 8 bases align to TRBD1. V trimming: 5 bases; J trimming: 7 bases; junction bases outside the gene matches: 9. Germline V gene data show CDR1 as SGHAT and CDR2 as FQNNGV. This CDR3 has 14 amino acids. CDR3 sequence (DNA): TGTGCCAGCAGCGCGATTCAGGGGGCGGGTGGCTACACCTTC. This gives the protein CASSAIQGAGGYTF.

The rearrangement links TRBV7-2 to TRBJ2-3; D gene uncertain. V was clipped by 6 bases and J by 3 bases, with 7 bases between them. Germline CDR1 reads SGHTA; CDR2 reads FQGNSA. CDR3 length equals 12 residues. The CDR3, as DNA: TGTGCCAGCAGGACCGGGACAGATACGCAGTATTTT. Residues: CASRTGTDTQYF.

This clone appeared a few times. This sequence joins TRBV28 and TRBJ2-2; no definite D call. This CDR3 comprises 11 residues. The germline V gene has CDR1 MDHEN and CDR2 SYDVKM. The V and J ends lost 6 bases and 11 bases respectively, with 10 bases between them. CDR3 nucleotides: TGTGCCAGCAGCACCGGTCAAGAGCTGTTTTTT. Its protein product is CASSTGQELFF.

This chain joins TRBV11-2 and TRBJ2-5, with 7 bases matching TRBD2. This CDR3 is built from 14 residues. Losses at the gene ends were 0 bases for V and 5 bases for J; bases not matched to a gene: 3. The germline V gene has CDR1 SGHAT and CDR2 FQNNGV. CDR3 protein: CASSLDRGGETQYF. The CDR3 DNA reads as TGTGCCAGCAGCTTAGATCGGGGAGGGGAGACCCAGTACTTC.

The chain uses TRBV13 and TRBJ2-2; unclear D gene. V was shortened by 4 bases and J by 0 bases, with 12 bases between the two germline ends. CDR1 and CDR2 (germline): PRHDT, FYEKMQ (reference sequence). The CDR3 loop spans 16 amino acids. The CDR3 bases are TGTGCCAGCAGCTCTATGGCCGGAGCGAACACCGGGGAGCTGTTTTTT. Its translation is CASSSMAGANTGELFF.

This chain uses TRBV6-5 with TRBJ2-5, with 8 bases lining up with TRBD2. The CDR3 covers 13 residues. V shed 7 bases and J 5 bases; nucleotides not matched to a gene: 6. In germline, CDR1 is MNHEY, CDR2 SVGAGI. The CDR3: CASNLAGTETQYF. In DNA form, the CDR3 reads TGTGCCAGCAACTTAGCGGGGACGGAGACCCAGTACTTC.

This clone came up once. The genes are TRBV23-1 and TRBJ1-2, with 8 bases fitting TRBD1. TRBV23-1 is flagged as an ORF with uncertain function. Trimming took 5 bases from V and 8 from J; bases not matched to a gene: 4. The CDR3 is made up of 12 amino acids. The CDR3 sequence: CASSGQGRGYTF. The CDR3 DNA sequence: TGCGCCAGCAGTGGACAGGGCAGGGGCTACACCTTC.

The chain is built from TRBV28 and TRBJ1-6, with D unresolved. Trimming took 4 bases from V and 5 from J, leaving 6 bases between them. The CDR3 is 13 residues long. Germline CDR1 and CDR2: MDHEN and SYDVKM. In DNA form, the CDR3 reads TGTGCCAGCAGTTCCCTTAATAATTCACCCCTCCACTTT. Its translation: CASSSLNNSPLHF.

The chain uses TRBV9 and TRBJ2-3, with 8 bases fitting TRBD1. The CDR3 is 15 amino acids. After removal of 5 bases from V and 4 bases from J, the junction contained 9 bases not matched to a gene. CDR1 is SGDLS and CDR2 is YYNGEE in the germline V gene. CDR3 sequence (DNA): TGTGCCAGCAGTATTTCAGGGGGCCGGCCAGATACGCAGTATTTT. Translating it yields CASSISGGRPDTQYF.

In its sample, this clone was seen once. This chain uses TRBV6-5 with TRBJ1-2, with a possible D match to TRBD1 (6 bases). The germline V and J ends were trimmed by 8 bases and 9 bases, with 22 bases remaining between them. The V gene's germline CDR1 is MNHEY and CDR2 SVGAGI. The CDR3 contains 14 residues. DNA of the CDR3: TGTGCCAGCGTCTCGGGACAACCGGGCTGCAGCTACACCTTC. Translated: CASVSGQPGCSYTF.

The chain joins TRBV10-3 to TRBJ1-5, with 8 nucleotides matching TRBD1. The CDR3 runs to 14 residues. The V gene's germline CDR1 is ENHRY and CDR2 SYGVKD. Trimming at V came to 8 bases and at J to 4 bases, leaving 7 bases not matched to a gene. CDR3 sequence (DNA): TGTGCCATCTCGGCAGGGGGCTTAAATCAGCCCCAGCATTTT. It codes for CAISAGGLNQPQHF.